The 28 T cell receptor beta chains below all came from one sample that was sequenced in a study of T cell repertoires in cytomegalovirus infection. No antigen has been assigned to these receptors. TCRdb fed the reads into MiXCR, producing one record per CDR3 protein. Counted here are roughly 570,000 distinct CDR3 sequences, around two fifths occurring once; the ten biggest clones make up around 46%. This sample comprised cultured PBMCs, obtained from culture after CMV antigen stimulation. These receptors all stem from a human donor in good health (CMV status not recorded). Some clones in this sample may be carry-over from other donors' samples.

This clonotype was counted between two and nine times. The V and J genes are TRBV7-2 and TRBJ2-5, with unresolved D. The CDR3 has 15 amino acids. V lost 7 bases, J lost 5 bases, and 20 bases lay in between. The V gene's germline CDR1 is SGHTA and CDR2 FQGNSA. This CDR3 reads CASTTLTSSWETQYF. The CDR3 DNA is TGTGCCAGCACCACCCTGACCTCATCGTGGGAGACCCAGTACTTC.

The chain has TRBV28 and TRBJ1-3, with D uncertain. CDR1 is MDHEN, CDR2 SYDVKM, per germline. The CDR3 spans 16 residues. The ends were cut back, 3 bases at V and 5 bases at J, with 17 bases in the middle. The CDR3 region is CASSFPPAVGRNTIYF. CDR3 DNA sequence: TGTGCCAGCAGTTTTCCCCCCGCTGTAGGACGAAACACCATATATTTT.

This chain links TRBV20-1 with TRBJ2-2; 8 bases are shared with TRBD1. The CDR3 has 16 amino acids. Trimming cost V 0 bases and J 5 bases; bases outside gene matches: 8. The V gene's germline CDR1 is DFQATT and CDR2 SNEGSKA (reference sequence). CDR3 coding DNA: TGCAGTGCTAGAGATCTGGACAGGGATCATACCGGGGAGCTGTTTTTT. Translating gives CSARDLDRDHTGELFF.

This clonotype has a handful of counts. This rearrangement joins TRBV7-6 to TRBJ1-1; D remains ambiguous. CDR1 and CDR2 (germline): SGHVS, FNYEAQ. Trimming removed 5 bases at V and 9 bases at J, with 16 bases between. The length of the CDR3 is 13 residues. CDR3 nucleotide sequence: TGTGCCAGCAGCACCCCGCGGGAATTTAAAGCTTTCTTT. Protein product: CASSTPREFKAFF.

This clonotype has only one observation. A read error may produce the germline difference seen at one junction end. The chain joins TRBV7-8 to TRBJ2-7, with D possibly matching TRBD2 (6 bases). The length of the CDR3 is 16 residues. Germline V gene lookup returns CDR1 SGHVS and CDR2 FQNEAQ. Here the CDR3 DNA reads TGTGCCAGCAGCTTAGGTTGGGTGGGGGGTCGATACGATCAGTACTTC. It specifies CASSLGWVGGRYDQYF.

CDR3: CSAYDGGTNEQFF. In DNA, the CDR3 is TGCAGTGCTTACGACGGGGGCACGAATGAGCAGTTCTTC. The chain combines TRBV20-1 with TRBJ2-1; D possibly uses TRBD1 or TRBD2 (6 bases each). This CDR3 spans 13 amino acids. Germline assignment: CDR1 DFQATT and CDR2 SNEGSKA (reference sequence). Trimming cost V 5 bases and J 7 bases, with 15 bases left between them.

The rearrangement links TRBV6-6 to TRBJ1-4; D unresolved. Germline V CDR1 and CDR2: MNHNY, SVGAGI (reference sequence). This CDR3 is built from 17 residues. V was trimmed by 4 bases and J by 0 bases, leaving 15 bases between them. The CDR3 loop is CASSSEGIYATNEKLFF. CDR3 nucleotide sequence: TGTGCCAGCAGTTCTGAGGGAATCTACGCAACTAATGAAAAACTGTTTTTT.

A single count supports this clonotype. CDR3 in amino acids: CASNGGTGTSNQPQHF. The CDR3 coding sequence is TGTGCCAGCAACGGTGGGACAGGGACATCCAATCAGCCCCAGCATTTT. The chain links TRBV2 to TRBJ1-5; TRBD1 matches 9 bases. V was clipped by 7 bases and J by 3 bases; unmatched bases: 10. This CDR3 contains 16 residues. Germline assignment: CDR1 SNHLY and CDR2 FYNNEI.

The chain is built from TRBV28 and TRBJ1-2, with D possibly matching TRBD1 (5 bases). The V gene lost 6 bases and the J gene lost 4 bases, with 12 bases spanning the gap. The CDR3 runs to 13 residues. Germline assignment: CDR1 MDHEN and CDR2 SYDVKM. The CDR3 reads CASSWGGSYGYTF. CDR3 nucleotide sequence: TGTGCCAGCAGCTGGGGCGGATCCTATGGCTACACCTTC.

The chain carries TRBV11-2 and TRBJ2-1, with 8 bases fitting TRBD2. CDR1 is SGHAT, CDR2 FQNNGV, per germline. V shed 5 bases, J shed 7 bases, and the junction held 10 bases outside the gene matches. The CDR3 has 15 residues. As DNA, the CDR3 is TGTGCCAGCAGCCGAATCCGGGAGGGCCAGAATGAGCAGTTCTTC. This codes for CASSRIREGQNEQFF. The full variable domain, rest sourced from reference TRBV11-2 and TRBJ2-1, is EAGVAQSPRYKIIEKRQSVAFWCNPISGHATLYWYQQILGQGPKLLIQFQNNGVVDDSQLPKDRFSAERLKGVDSTLKIQPAKLEDSAVYLCASSRIREGQNEQFFGPGTRLTVL.

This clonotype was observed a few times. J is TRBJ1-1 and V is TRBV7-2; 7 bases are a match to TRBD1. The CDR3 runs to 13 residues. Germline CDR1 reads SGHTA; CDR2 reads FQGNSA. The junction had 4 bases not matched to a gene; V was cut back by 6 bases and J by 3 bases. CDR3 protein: CASSRGLYTEAFF. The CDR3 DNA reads TGTGCCAGCAGTAGGGGGCTGTACACTGAAGCTTTCTTT.

CDR3 amino acids: CASSIPYNEQFF. CDR3 DNA: TGTGCCAGTAGTATCCCTTACAATGAGCAGTTCTTC. V and J are TRBV19 and TRBJ2-1; D is ambiguous. Germline values: CDR1 LNHDA, CDR2 SQIVND (reference sequence). The CDR3 contains 12 residues. The V end was cut by 3 bases, the J end by 4 bases, with 4 bases between.

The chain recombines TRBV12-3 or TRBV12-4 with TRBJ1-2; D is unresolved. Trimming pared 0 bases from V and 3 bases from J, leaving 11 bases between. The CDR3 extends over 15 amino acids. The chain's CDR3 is CASSLARSPYYGYTF. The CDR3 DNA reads TGTGCCAGCAGTTTAGCCCGAAGCCCGTACTATGGCTACACCTTC.

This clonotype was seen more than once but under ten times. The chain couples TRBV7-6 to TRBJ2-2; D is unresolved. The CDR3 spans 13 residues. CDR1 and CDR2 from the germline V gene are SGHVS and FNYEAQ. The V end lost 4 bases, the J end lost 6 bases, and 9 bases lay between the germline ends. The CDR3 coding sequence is TGTGCCAGCAGCTACGTAAAGTCCGGGGAGCTGTTTTTT. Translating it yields CASSYVKSGELFF.

Here the CDR3 DNA reads TGCAGTGCTAGCGTCGACAATAATTCACCCCTCCACTTT. Its protein is CSASVDNNSPLHF. V is TRBV20-1 and J is TRBJ1-6; no firm D call. V was pared by 3 bases and J by 5 bases, with 8 bases between. Germline values: CDR1 DFQATT, CDR2 SNEGSKA (reference sequence). There are 13 residues in the CDR3.

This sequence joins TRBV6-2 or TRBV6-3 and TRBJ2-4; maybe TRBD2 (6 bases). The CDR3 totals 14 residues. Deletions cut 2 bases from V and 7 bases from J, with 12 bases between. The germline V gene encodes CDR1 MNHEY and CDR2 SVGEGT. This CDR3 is CASSYGSGGNIQYF. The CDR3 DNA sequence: TGTGCCAGCAGTTACGGTAGCGGCGGGAACATTCAGTACTTC.

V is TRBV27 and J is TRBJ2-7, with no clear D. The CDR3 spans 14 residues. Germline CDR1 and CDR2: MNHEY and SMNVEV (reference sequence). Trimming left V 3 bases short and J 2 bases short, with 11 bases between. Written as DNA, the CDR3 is TGTGCCAGCAGTTTTGGGCAGGCGGCCTACGAGCAGTACTTC. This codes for CASSFGQAAYEQYF.

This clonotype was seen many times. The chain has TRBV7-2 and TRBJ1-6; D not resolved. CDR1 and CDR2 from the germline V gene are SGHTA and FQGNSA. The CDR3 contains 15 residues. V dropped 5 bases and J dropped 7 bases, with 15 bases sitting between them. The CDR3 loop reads CASSPLLVQNSPLHF. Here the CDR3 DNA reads TGTGCCAGCAGCCCTCTCCTAGTACAGAATTCACCCCTCCACTTT.

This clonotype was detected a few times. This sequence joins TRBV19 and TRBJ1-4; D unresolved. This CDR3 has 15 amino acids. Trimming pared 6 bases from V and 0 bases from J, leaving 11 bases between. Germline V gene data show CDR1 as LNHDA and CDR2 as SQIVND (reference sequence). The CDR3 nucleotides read TGTGCCAGTAGGTCGGCTGGGCCAACTAATGAAAAACTGTTTTTT. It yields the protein CASRSAGPTNEKLFF.

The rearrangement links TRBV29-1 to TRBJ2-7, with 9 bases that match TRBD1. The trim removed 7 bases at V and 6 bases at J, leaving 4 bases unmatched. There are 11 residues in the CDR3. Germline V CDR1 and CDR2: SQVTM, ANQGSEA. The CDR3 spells CSGRQGVEQYF. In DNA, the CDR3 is TGCAGCGGGAGACAGGGGGTCGAGCAGTACTTC.

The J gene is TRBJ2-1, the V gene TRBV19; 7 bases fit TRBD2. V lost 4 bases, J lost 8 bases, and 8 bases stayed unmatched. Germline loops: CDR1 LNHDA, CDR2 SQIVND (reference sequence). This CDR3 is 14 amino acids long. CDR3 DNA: TGTGCCAGTAGTAGCGGGAGTTCTATCCATGAGCAGTTCTTC. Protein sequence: CASSSGSSIHEQFF.

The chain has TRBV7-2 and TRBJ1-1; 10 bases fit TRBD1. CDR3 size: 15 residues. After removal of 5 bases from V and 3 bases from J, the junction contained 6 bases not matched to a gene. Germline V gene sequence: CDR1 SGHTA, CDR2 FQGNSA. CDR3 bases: TGTGCCAGCAGCCCAAGACAGGGGGCGGACACTGAAGCTTTCTTT. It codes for CASSPRQGADTEAFF.

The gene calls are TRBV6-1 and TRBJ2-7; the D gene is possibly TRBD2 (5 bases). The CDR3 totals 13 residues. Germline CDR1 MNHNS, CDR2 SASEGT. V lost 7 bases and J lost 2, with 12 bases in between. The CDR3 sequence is CASTPGSTYEQYF. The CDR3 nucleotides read TGTGCCAGCACACCGGGGAGCACCTACGAGCAGTACTTC.

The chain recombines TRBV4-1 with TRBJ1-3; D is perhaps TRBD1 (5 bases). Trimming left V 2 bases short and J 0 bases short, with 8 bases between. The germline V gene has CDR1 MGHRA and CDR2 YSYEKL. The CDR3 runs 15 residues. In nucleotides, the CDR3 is TGCGCCAGCAGCCAATACAGGAACTCTGGAAACACCATATATTTT. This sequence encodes CASSQYRNSGNTIYF.

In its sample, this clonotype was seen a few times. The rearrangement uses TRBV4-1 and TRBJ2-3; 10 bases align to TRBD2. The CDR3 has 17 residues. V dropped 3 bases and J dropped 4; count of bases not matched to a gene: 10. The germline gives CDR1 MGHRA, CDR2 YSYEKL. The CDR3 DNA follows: TGCGCCAGCAGCCAGCCCCTAGCGGGGGATGTCGCAGATACGCAGTATTTT. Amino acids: CASSQPLAGDVADTQYF.

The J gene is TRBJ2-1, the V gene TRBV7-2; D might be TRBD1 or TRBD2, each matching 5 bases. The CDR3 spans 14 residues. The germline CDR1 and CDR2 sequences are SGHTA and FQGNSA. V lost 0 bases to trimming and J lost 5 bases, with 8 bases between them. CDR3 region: CASSLAGPNNEQFF. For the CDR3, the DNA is TGTGCCAGCAGCTTAGCGGGACCAAACAATGAGCAGTTCTTC.

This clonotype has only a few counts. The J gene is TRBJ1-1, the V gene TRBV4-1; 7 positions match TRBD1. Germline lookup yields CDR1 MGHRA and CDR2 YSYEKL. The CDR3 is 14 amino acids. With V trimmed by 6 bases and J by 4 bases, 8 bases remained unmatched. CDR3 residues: CASSFKAGGTEAFF. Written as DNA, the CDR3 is TGCGCCAGCAGTTTCAAGGCAGGGGGCACTGAAGCTTTCTTT.

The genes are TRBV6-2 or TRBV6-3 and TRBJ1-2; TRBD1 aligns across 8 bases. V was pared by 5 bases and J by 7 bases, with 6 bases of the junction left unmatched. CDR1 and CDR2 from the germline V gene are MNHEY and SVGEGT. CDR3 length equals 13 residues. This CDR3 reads CASSRTGSGGYTF. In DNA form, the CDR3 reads TGTGCCAGCAGTCGGACAGGGTCGGGTGGCTACACCTTC.